These 11 T cell receptor beta chains share one sample of origin, sequenced in a study of blood T cell repertoires in COVID-19. The protocol was immunoSEQ multiplex PCR, while the TCRdb copy is restricted to in-frame clones and leaves out a portion. The sample has about 100,000 clones, about 85% seen once; the top ten hold 2% to 2.5%. The material sequenced was peripheral blood. Every receptor here comes from a man between 45 and 60 years old with active COVID-19.

This clone occurred once. The V gene is TRBV6-5, the J gene TRBJ1-5; the D gene is possibly TRBD1 (5 bases). V was shortened by 7 bases and J by 5 bases, with 9 bases between the two germline ends. The CDR3 has 12 residues. Germline values: CDR1 MNHEY, CDR2 SVGAGI. This CDR3 reads CASIGGYQPQHF. The DNA for the CDR3 is TGTGCCAGCATCGGGGGGTATCAGCCCCAGCATTTT.

The CDR3 loop reads CASRLKWGPYGYTF. CDR3 in DNA: TGTGCCAGCCGACTTAAATGGGGGCCCTATGGCTACACCTTC. This chain connects TRBV11-2 to TRBJ1-2; D is perhaps TRBD1 (6 bases). CDR3 length: 14 residues. Trimming removed 8 bases from V and 4 bases from J, with 17 bases in between. Germline loops: CDR1 SGHAT, CDR2 FQNNGV.

The V gene is TRBV6-5, the J gene TRBJ1-6; D gene ambiguous. V dropped 6 bases and J dropped 2 bases, with 8 bases sitting between them. The germline V gene has CDR1 MNHEY and CDR2 SVGAGI. This CDR3 spans 14 amino acids. The CDR3 sequence is CASRQWTYNSPLHF. The DNA for the CDR3 is TGTGCCAGCAGACAGTGGACCTATAATTCACCCCTCCACTTT.

The rearrangement joins TRBV6-1 to TRBJ1-3; D gene uncertain. This CDR3 spans 14 amino acids. V lost 2 bases, J lost 4 bases, and 9 bases lay in between. Germline loops: CDR1 MNHNS, CDR2 SASEGT. The CDR3 protein is CASSESPRGNTIYF. In DNA, the CDR3 is TGTGCCAGCAGTGAATCACCGCGAGGAAACACCATATATTTT.

The J gene is TRBJ1-4, the V gene TRBV12-3 or TRBV12-4, with TRBD1 matching over 7 bases. This CDR3 comprises 13 residues. The junction had 6 bases not matched to a gene; V was cut back by 6 bases and J by 8 bases. CDR3 in amino acids: CASSPQGTEKLFF. CDR3 coding DNA: TGTGCCAGCAGCCCACAGGGGACGGAAAAACTGTTTTTT.

The V and J genes are TRBV6-5 and TRBJ2-1, with D possibly matching TRBD2 (5 bases). CDR1 is MNHEY, CDR2 SVGAGI, per germline. The CDR3 has 13 residues. Trimming took 2 bases from V and 7 from J, leaving 9 bases between them. The CDR3, as DNA: TGTGCCAGCAGTTACGCGGGCCAAAATGAGCAGTTCTTC. Amino acid sequence: CASSYAGQNEQFF.

The V gene is TRBV5-4, the J gene TRBJ2-5; TRBD2 agrees at 7 bases. The CDR3 is 15 residues long. V trimming: 9 bases; J trimming: 4 bases; junction bases outside the gene matches: 15. CDR1 and CDR2 from the germline V gene are SGHNT and YYREEE (reference sequence). CDR3 sequence reads: CATYNGGVRGETQYF. CDR3 nucleotides: TGTGCCACCTATAATGGGGGGGTAAGAGGAGAGACCCAGTACTTC.

This chain uses TRBV9 with TRBJ2-7; TRBD2 matches at 9 bases. The germline V gene has CDR1 SGDLS and CDR2 YYNGEE. V gave up 0 bases and J gave up 2 bases; unmatched junction bases: 3. CDR3 length equals 15 residues. The CDR3 is CASSVAASGAYEQYF. The CDR3 bases are TGTGCCAGCAGCGTAGCTGCTAGCGGGGCCTACGAGCAGTACTTC.

J is TRBJ1-2 and V is TRBV11-2, with 8 bases lining up with TRBD1. Unmatched junction bases numbered 4, after V lost 3 bases and J lost 4 bases. This CDR3 is 14 amino acids long. The germline V gene encodes CDR1 SGHAT and CDR2 FQNNGV. The CDR3 protein is CASSFGQGFYGYTF. As DNA, the CDR3 is TGTGCCAGCAGCTTCGGACAGGGCTTCTATGGCTACACCTTC.

V gene TRBV5-1 combines with J gene TRBJ1-5, with D tentatively TRBD1 (5 bases). The V end was cut by 4 bases, the J end by 6 bases, with 14 bases between. This CDR3 has 14 residues. Germline V lookup: CDR1 SGHRS, CDR2 YFSETQ. Written as DNA, the CDR3 is TGCGCCAGCAGCCCTATGGTCGGGGGTCAGCCCCAGCATTTT. Protein product: CASSPMVGGQPQHF.

The rearrangement uses TRBV19 and TRBJ2-5; 9 bases are a match to TRBD2. The CDR3 loop spans 15 amino acids. In germline, CDR1 is LNHDA, CDR2 SQIVND (reference sequence). V gave up 5 bases and J gave up 4 bases; unmatched junction bases: 8. The CDR3 protein is CASSPLAGVRETQYF. Written as DNA, the CDR3 is TGTGCCAGTAGTCCTTTAGCGGGGGTCCGAGAGACCCAGTACTTC.